The rows below give T cell receptor beta chains drawn from one sample of a study of Graves' ophthalmopathy and Graves' hyperthyroidism. One entry per CDR3 protein results from TCRdb running MiXCR on the multiplex PCR reads. The repertoire holds hundreds of thousands of distinct CDR3 sequences, with 20% to 25% as singletons. The sequenced material came from peripheral blood. These receptor sequences come from a woman between 18 and 29 years old with stable Graves' hyperthyroidism. Some clones in this sample may be carry-over from other donors' samples. Both conserved end residues are part of each CDR3. D genes are given only for firm matches. Some rows have no size entry. The others give once, few or many, or a class for an expanded clone.

>TRBV7-8|TRBD1|TRBJ1-1|many
CASSGWTGGGGTEAFF
TGTGCCAGCAGCGGATGGACAGGGGGCGGGGGCACTGAAGCTTTCTTT
>TRBV20-1|TRBD1|TRBJ1-5|many
CSARVTGVNQPQHF
TGCAGTGCTAGGGTGACAGGGGTCAATCAGCCCCAGCATTTT
>TRBV28|.|TRBJ1-1|few
CASSLGRAGYTEAFF
TGTGCCAGCAGTTTGGGTCGGGCGGGGTACACTGAAGCTTTCTTT
>TRBV6-5|TRBD2|TRBJ2-5|.
CASSYSWRGIQETQYF
TGTGCCAGCAGTTACTCCTGGCGGGGGATACAAGAGACCCAGTACTTC
>TRBV7-9|.|TRBJ2-5|many
CASSQDRLIETQYF
TGTGCCAGCAGCCAGGACAGACTTATAGAGACCCAGTACTTC
>TRBV6-4|TRBD1|TRBJ1-5|many
CASRTGRRNQPQHF
TGTGCCAGCAGGACAGGGAGACGCAATCAGCCCCAGCATTTT
>TRBV6-2/TRBV6-3|TRBD2|TRBJ2-5|many
CASSLHPSGGAPETRYF
TGTGCCAGCAGCCTACACCCTAGCGGGGGGGCCCCAGAGACCCGGTACTTC
>TRBV29-1|TRBD2|TRBJ2-7|.
CSAGTSGNHEQYF
TGCAGCGCCGGGACTAGCGGGAATCACGAGCAGTACTTC
>TRBV6-2/TRBV6-3|.|TRBJ1-1|.
CASRAGHTNTEAFF
TGTGCCAGCAGGGCGGGACATACGAACACTGAAGCTTTCTTT
>TRBV15|TRBD1|TRBJ1-5|.
CATSTFDRASNQPQHF
TGTGCCACCAGCACGTTCGACAGGGCTAGCAATCAGCCCCAGCATTTT
>TRBV27|TRBD1|TRBJ2-7|once
CASRKDRGPHYEQYF
TGTGCCAGCAGAAAGGACAGGGGGCCGCACTACGAGCAGTACTTC
>TRBV3-1|.|TRBJ2-2|few
CASSQMVNTGELFF
TGTGCCAGCAGCCAAATGGTGAACACCGGGGAGCTGTTTTTT
>TRBV7-8|TRBD1|TRBJ2-7|many
CASSTTGNPYEQYF
TGTGCCAGCAGCACGACAGGGAACCCCTACGAGCAGTACTTC
>TRBV7-3|.|TRBJ2-2|many
CASSYNPGELFF
TGTGCCAGCAGCTACAATCCCGGGGAGCTGTTTTTT
>TRBV10-3|.|TRBJ1-2|many
CAIRGALNYGYTF
TGTGCCATCAGGGGGGCCTTGAACTATGGCTACACCTTC
>TRBV6-5|.|TRBJ1-2|.
CASSSGGVTYGYTF
TGTGCCAGCAGTTCCGGAGGGGTCACCTATGGCTACACCTTC